The 13 T cell receptor beta chains reported below all come from one sample, sequenced in a study of somatic mutations in cytotoxic T cells in rheumatoid arthritis. Some clones are missing from TCRdb's copy, which holds only in-frame ones; the method was immunoSEQ multiplex PCR. The sample yields 20,000 or so clones, 75% to 85% seen once. Sequencing was carried out using CD8+ T cells sorted from blood. The origin of the receptors is an adult with rheumatoid arthritis.

A few counts support this clone. This CDR3 is CASSGTGGREQYF. In nucleotides, the CDR3 is TGCGCCAGCAGCGGGACAGGGGGGCGGGAGCAGTACTTC. The V call is TRBV5-1, the J call TRBJ2-7; the match to TRBD1 covers 11 bases. J gave up 7 bases and V 4 bases, and 4 bases lay outside the gene matches. The length of the CDR3 is 13 residues. Germline loops: CDR1 SGHRS, CDR2 YFSETQ.

This rearrangement joins TRBV19 to TRBJ2-7; TRBD1 aligns across 8 bases. This CDR3 has 14 residues. V was pared by 7 bases and J by 3 bases, with 8 bases of the junction left unmatched. CDR1 and CDR2 from the germline V gene are LNHDA and SQIVND (reference sequence). The DNA of the CDR3 is TGTGCCAGTACCCCCGGGACAGGAGACTACGAGCAGTACTTC. It is translated as CASTPGTGDYEQYF.

The chain has TRBV7-9 and TRBJ2-2; unclear D gene. V was pared by 5 bases and J by 5 bases, with 9 bases between. In germline, CDR1 is SEHNR, CDR2 FQNEAQ (reference sequence). The CDR3 length is 13 residues. Here the CDR3 DNA reads TGTGCCAGCAGCCCGGACCTGACCGGGGAGCTGTTTTTT. This sequence encodes CASSPDLTGELFF.

Only a few counts were recorded for this clone. The V and J genes are TRBV6-5 and TRBJ1-1, with D possibly being TRBD1 (5 bases). This CDR3 contains 15 residues. Germline CDR1 reads MNHEY; CDR2 reads SVGAGI. V was shortened by 0 bases and J by 4 bases, with 12 bases between the two germline ends. The chain's CDR3 is CASSYSGTGGTEAFF. The DNA for the CDR3 is TGTGCCAGCAGTTACTCAGGGACTGGGGGCACTGAAGCTTTCTTT.

This chain uses TRBV28 with TRBJ2-1; D uncertain. Trimming pared 7 bases from V and 4 bases from J, leaving 14 bases between. This CDR3 is built from 14 residues. Germline V lookup: CDR1 MDHEN, CDR2 SYDVKM. CDR3 DNA: TGTGCCAGCACTCAGGACCGTCCATACAATGAGCAGTTCTTC. It is translated as CASTQDRPYNEQFF.

V gene TRBV28 combines with J gene TRBJ2-7, with D possibly TRBD1 on 6 matching bases. V dropped 6 bases and J dropped 3 bases, with 15 bases sitting between them. The CDR3 is 14 amino acids. CDR1 and CDR2 (germline): MDHEN, SYDVKM. As DNA, the CDR3 is TGTGCCAGCAGCCCAACCGGGACAAGCTACGAGCAGTACTTC. Translation gives CASSPTGTSYEQYF. Complete variable domain (other parts from reference TRBV28 and TRBJ2-7): DVKVTQSSRYLVKRTGEKVFLECVQDMDHENMFWYRQDPGLGLRLIYFSYDVKMKEKGDIPEGYSVSREKKERFSLILESASTNQTSMYLCASSPTGTSYEQYFGPGTRLTVT.

V gene TRBV4-3 combines with J gene TRBJ1-1; possibly TRBD1 for D (5 bases). V dropped 0 bases and J dropped 0 bases, with 11 bases sitting between them. The germline CDR1 and CDR2 sequences are LGHNA and YSLEER. The CDR3 extends over 16 amino acids. This chain's CDR3 is CASSQDWDALNTEAFF. The CDR3 coding sequence is TGCGCCAGCAGCCAAGATTGGGACGCCTTGAACACTGAAGCTTTCTTT.

This clone was counted a few times. This chain connects TRBV19 to TRBJ2-5; 7 bases are shared with TRBD2. Germline V gene data show CDR1 as LNHDA and CDR2 as SQIVND (reference sequence). The CDR3 loop spans 16 amino acids. V gave up 5 bases and J gave up 2 bases; unmatched junction bases: 11. CDR3: CASSPVGLADQETQYF. The DNA of the CDR3 is TGTGCCAGTAGTCCCGTTGGGCTAGCGGATCAAGAGACCCAGTACTTC.

The chain employs TRBV7-2 and TRBJ2-1; a weak D match, TRBD2 (6 bases). The CDR3 has 17 amino acids. Germline loops: CDR1 SGHTA, CDR2 FQGNSA. V shed 3 bases and J shed 1 base, with 16 bases lying between them. CDR3 coding DNA: TGTGCCAGCAGCTTCCCCTTGACGGGAGAATCCTACAATGAGCAGTTCTTC. Its protein product is CASSFPLTGESYNEQFF.

The V call is TRBV19, the J call TRBJ2-2, with D unclear. Germline V gene data show CDR1 as LNHDA and CDR2 as SQIVND (reference sequence). V shed 6 bases and J shed 4 bases, with 9 bases lying between them. The CDR3 contains 13 residues. CDR3: CASSLQSTGELFF. The CDR3, as DNA: TGTGCCAGTAGCCTTCAGAGCACCGGGGAGCTGTTTTTT.

The chain has TRBV29-1 and TRBJ1-1, with D uncertain. The germline gives CDR1 SQVTM, CDR2 ANQGSEA. This CDR3 comprises 12 residues. V was trimmed by 6 bases and J by 5 bases, leaving 13 bases between them. The chain's CDR3 is CSVKDPGTEAFF. CDR3 coding DNA: TGCAGCGTGAAGGACCCTGGGACTGAAGCTTTCTTT. The full variable domain, with the rest looked up from reference TRBV29-1 and TRBJ1-1, is SAVISQKPSRDICQRGTSLTIQCQVDSQVTMMFWYRQQPGQSLTLIATANQGSEATYESGFVIDKFPISRPNLTFSTLTVSNMSPEDSSIYLCSVKDPGTEAFFGQGTRLTVV.

The chain carries TRBV9 and TRBJ2-1; TRBD2 matches at 7 bases. Trimming removed 5 bases from V and 7 bases from J; junction bases left unmatched: 6. The CDR3 has 13 amino acids. Germline V gene sequence: CDR1 SGDLS, CDR2 YYNGEE. The CDR3 reads CASRGGSGNEQFF. The CDR3 coding sequence is TGTGCCAGCAGGGGCGGGAGCGGGAATGAGCAGTTCTTC.

DNA for the CDR3: TGTGCCAGCAGCTTGGGGACGACTAGCGGGGGCTTTAATGAGCAGTTCTTC. It encodes CASSLGTTSGGFNEQFF. The chain uses TRBV7-2 and TRBJ2-1, with 12 bases fitting TRBD2. Unmatched junction bases numbered 10, after V lost 3 bases and J lost 7 bases. CDR1 and CDR2 (germline): SGHTA, FQGNSA. The CDR3 spans 17 residues. Supplemented by reference TRBV7-2 and TRBJ2-1, the full variable domain reads GAGVSQSPSNKVTEKGKDVELRCDPISGHTALYWYRQSLGQGLEFLIYFQGNSAPDKSGLPSDRFSAERTGGSVSTLTIQRTQQEDSAVYLCASSLGTTSGGFNEQFFGPGTRLTVL.